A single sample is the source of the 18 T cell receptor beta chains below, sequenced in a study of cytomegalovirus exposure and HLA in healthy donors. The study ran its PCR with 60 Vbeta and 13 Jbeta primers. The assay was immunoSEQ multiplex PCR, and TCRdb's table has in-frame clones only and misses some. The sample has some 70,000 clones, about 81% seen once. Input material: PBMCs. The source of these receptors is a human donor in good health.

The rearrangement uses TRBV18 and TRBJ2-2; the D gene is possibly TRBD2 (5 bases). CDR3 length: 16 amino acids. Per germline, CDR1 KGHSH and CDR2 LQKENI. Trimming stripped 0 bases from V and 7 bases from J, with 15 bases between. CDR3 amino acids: CASSPPQHPGSGELFF. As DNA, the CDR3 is TGTGCCAGCTCACCACCTCAGCACCCTGGGAGCGGGGAGCTGTTTTTT.

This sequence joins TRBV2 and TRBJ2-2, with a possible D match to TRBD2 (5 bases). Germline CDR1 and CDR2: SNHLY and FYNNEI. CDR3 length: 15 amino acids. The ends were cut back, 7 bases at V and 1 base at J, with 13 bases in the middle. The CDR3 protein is CASKERTENTGELFF. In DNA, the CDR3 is TGTGCCAGCAAAGAAAGGACTGAGAACACCGGGGAGCTGTTTTTT. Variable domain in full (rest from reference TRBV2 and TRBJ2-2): EPEVTQTPSHQVTQMGQEVILRCVPISNHLYFYWYRQILGQKVEFLVSFYNNEISEKSEIFDDQFSVERPDGSNFTLKIRSTKLEDSAMYFCASKERTENTGELFFGEGSRLTVL.

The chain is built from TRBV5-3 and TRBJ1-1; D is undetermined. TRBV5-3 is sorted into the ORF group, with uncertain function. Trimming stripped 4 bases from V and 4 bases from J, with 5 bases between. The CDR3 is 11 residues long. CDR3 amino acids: CARSPCTEAFF. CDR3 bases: TGTGCCAGAAGCCCCTGCACTGAAGCTTTCTTT.

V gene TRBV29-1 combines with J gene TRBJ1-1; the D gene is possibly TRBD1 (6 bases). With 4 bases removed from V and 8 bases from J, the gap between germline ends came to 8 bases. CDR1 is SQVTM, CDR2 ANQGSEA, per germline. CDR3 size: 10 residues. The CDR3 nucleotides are TGCAGCGTTGGGGACATCGAAGCTTTCTTT. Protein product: CSVGDIEAFF.

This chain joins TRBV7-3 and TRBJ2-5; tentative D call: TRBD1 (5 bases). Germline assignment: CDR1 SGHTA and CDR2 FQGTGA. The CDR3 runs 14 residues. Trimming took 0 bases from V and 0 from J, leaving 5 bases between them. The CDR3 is CASSLTGDQETQYF. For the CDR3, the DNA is TGTGCCAGCAGCTTAACAGGGGACCAAGAGACCCAGTACTTC.

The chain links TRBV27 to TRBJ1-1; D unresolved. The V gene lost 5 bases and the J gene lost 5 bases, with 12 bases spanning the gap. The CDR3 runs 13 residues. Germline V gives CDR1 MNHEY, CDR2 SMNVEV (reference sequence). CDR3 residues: CASSPITRTEAFF. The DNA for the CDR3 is TGTGCCAGCAGTCCCATTACGAGGACTGAAGCTTTCTTT.

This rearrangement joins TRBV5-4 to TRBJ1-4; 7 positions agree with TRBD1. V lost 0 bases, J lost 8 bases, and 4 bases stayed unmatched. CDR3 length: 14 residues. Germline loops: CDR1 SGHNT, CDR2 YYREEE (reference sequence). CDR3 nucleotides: TGTGCCAGCAGCTTGGGACAGGGAGGCGAAAAACTGTTTTTT. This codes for CASSLGQGGEKLFF.

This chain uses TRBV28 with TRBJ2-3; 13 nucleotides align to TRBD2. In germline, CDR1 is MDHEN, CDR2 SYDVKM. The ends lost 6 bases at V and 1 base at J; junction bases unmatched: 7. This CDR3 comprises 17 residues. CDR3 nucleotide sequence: TGTGCCAGCAGCCTACACGGACTAGCGGGGGGCACAGATACGCAGTATTTT. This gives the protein CASSLHGLAGGTDTQYF.

CDR3 residues: CASSSQREEDGYTF. In nucleotides, the CDR3 is TGTGCCAGCAGTTCTCAACGAGAGGAGGATGGCTACACCTTC. The chain is built from TRBV6-5 and TRBJ1-2, with D uncertain. The CDR3 sequence is 14 residues long. Trimming stripped 4 bases from V and 6 bases from J, with 15 bases between. Germline V gene data show CDR1 as MNHEY and CDR2 as SVGAGI.

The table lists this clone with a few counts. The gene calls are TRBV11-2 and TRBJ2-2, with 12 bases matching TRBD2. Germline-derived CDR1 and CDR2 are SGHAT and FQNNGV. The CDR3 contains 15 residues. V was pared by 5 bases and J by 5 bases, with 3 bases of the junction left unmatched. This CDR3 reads CASSLGLAGTGELFF. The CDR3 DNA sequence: TGTGCCAGCAGCCTAGGACTAGCGGGGACCGGGGAGCTGTTTTTT.

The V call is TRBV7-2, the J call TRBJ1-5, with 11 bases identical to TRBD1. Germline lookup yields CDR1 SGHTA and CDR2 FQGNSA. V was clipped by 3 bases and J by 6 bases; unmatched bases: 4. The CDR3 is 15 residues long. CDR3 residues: CASSFRTGGSQPQHF. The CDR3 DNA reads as TGTGCCAGCAGCTTTAGGACAGGGGGCTCTCAGCCCCAGCATTTT.

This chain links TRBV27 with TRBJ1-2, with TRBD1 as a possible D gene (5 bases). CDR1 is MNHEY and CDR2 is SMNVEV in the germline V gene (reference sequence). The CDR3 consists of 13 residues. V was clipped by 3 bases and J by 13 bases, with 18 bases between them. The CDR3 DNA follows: TGTGCCAGCAGTTTTCGGGGGGGTACGGAGTCCACCTTC. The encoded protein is CASSFRGGTESTF.

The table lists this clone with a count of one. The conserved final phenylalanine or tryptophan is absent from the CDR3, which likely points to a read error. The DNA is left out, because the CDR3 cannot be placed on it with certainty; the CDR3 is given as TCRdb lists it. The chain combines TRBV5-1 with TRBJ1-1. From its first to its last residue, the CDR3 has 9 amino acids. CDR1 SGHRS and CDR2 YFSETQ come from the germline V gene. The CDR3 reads CASSPSPHL.

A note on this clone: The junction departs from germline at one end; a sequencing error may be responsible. The CDR3 bases are TGTGCCAGCAGCTTGGCCGGGGGGAACTTTGGCTATGGCTACCCCTTC. Translating it yields CASSLAGGNFGYGYPF. The rearrangement links TRBV5-6 to TRBJ1-2; the D gene is possibly TRBD1 (5 bases). The germline V gene has CDR1 SGHDT and CDR2 YYEEEE. The length of the CDR3 is 16 residues.

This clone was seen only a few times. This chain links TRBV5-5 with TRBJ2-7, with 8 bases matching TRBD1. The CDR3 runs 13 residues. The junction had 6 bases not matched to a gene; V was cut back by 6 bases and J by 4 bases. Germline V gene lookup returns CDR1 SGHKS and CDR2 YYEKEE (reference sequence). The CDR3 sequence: CASTRTGLYEQYF. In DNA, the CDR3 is TGTGCCAGCACCCGGACAGGGCTATACGAGCAGTACTTC.

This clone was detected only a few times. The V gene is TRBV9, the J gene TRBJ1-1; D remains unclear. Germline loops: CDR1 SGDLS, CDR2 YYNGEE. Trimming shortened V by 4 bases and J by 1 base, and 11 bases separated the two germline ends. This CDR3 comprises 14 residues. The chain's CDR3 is CASSPLVENTEAFF. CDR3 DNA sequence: TGTGCCAGCAGCCCCTTGGTAGAGAACACTGAAGCTTTCTTT.

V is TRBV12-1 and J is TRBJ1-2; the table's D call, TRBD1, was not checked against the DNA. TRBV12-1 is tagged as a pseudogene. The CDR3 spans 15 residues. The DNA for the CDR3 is TGTGCCAGCAGCTTTTCCTTCACAGGGGACTATGGCTACACCTTC. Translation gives CASSFSFTGDYGYTF.

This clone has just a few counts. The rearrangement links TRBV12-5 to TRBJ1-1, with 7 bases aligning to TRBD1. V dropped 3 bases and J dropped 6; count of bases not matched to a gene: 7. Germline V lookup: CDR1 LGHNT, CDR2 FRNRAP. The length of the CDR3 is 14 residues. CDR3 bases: TGTGCTAGTGGTTTAACACCTCAGGGGGCTGAAGCTTTCTTT. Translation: CASGLTPQGAEAFF.